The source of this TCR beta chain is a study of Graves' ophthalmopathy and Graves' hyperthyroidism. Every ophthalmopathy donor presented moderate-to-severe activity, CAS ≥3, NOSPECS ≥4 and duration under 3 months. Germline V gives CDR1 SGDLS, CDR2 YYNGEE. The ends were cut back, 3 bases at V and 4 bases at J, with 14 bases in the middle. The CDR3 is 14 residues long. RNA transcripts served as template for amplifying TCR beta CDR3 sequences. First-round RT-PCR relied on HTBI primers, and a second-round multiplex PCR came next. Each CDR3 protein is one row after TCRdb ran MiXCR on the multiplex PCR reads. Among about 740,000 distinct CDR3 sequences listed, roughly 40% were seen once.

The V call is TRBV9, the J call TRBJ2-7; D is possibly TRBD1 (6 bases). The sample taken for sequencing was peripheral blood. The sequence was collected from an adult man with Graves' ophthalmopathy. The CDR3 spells CASSAEGHHYEQYF. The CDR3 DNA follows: TGTGCCAGCAGCGCCGAGGGACACCATTACGAGCAGTACTTC.